What follows describes a single TCR beta chain. The sample comes from a study of blood T cell repertoires in COVID-19. The CDR3 is made up of 15 amino acids. V shed 3 bases, J shed 7 bases, and the junction held 9 bases outside the gene matches. Germline CDR1 reads KGHSH; CDR2 reads LQKENI. The repertoire was sequenced with immunoSEQ multiplex PCR; TCRdb's copy has only in-frame clones and lacks some. This table holds approximately 250,000 clones, 75% to 90% found once. The sequence was collected from a man aged 25 to 45 with active or convalescent COVID-19. The sample taken for sequencing was peripheral blood. This chain links TRBV18 with TRBJ1-2; TRBD1 aligns across 9 bases. CDR3 loop: CASSPTVTGGSGYTF. In DNA form, the CDR3 reads TGTGCCAGCTCACCTACAGTTACAGGGGGCAGTGGCTACACCTTC. Combining the CDR3 with reference TRBV18 and TRBJ1-2 gives the whole variable domain NAGVMQNPRHLVRRRGQEARLRCSPMKGHSHVYWYRQLPEEGLKFMVYLQKENIIDESGMPKERFSAEFPKEGPSILRIQQVVRGDSAAYFCASSPTVTGGSGYTFGSGTRLTVV.